This TCR beta chain was profiled in a study of radiation and T cells in renal cell carcinoma (dated by TCRdb to the early 2020s). About the full investigation: In total, approximately 53 samples, comprising around 25 tumors and some 27 peripheral blood samples, were subjected to TCR beta sequencing. The last blood draw occurred 4 weeks after radiation, at the same time as nephrectomy. A total of roughly 3,900,000 unique CDR3 nucleotide sequences, encoding 2.5 million to 3 million unique CDR3 amino acid sequences, were found across all 50 or so samples. Results the study describes overall, beyond this receptor: Because pretreatment tumor biopsies were not available, the study could not determine whether clonotypes were already present within the tumor at baseline. In blood, the top tumor clonotypes increased between baseline and 2 weeks post-radiation and then shrank by 4 weeks, which suggests that tumor-resident clones expanded only transiently. Tracking of blood repertoire dynamics stopped at roughly 29 days after treatment, with no follow-up past that point. With a single-armed trial design, the study had no way to address how radiation dose or scheduling affects the TCR repertoire.

Of note for this clone: Its cognate antigen has yet to be identified. Base qualities are not recorded, but no much larger clone differs from it by a single base.

From the cysteine through the phenylalanine, the CDR3 covers 15 amino acids. Kept here is only the CDR3 DNA, which spans 45 bases and is read in frame from base 1. From a lookup of the germline V gene, CDR1 and CDR2 are MNHNS and SASEGT. Compared with germline, V lacks 6 bases and J lacks 3 bases; bases without a gene match: 8. The time point tag for this specimen amounts to: blood 4 weeks post-SBRT, at nephrectomy. Taken with the paper, the label for treatment or condition translates to: 15 Gy SBRT to primary tumor, nephrectomy 4 weeks later. Samples were obtained from a clinical trial, in which 15 Gy stereotactic body radiation therapy was delivered to primary renal cell carcinomas and nephrectomy was performed 4 weeks later. Serial peripheral blood from radiation-treated patients was sampled at baseline, 2 weeks and 4 weeks after SBRT to track tumor-enriched clonotypes. All patients had renal cell carcinoma with clear cell pathology. The QIAamp DNA Blood Mini Kit (Qiagen) was used to prepare genomic DNA for TCR sequencing. The analyses included just those samples that passed every quality control check.

TCR beta libraries were generated from genomic DNA with the immunoSEQ kit, following the manufacturer's recommendations. To prepare libraries, a first multiplex PCR with proprietary primers was run, followed by a second PCR that added unique barcodes, and a bead cleanup was done after each round. Each sample batch included a kit-provided positive control reaction and a negative control reaction. The final libraries underwent checking on an Agilent 4200 TapeStation D1000 ScreenTape, volumetric pooling, and quantification by qPCR. An Illumina NextSeq500 fitted with a MidOutput 150-cycle cartridge performed the sequencing, running 156 Read1 cycles and 15 Index1 cycles with the kit's custom primers. The pooled library was loaded at 0.9 to 1 pM, with an approximately 20% PhiX control spiked in. For the original study's pipeline: Vendor-processed data were analyzed in R, with a clonotype defined as all T cells sharing the same CDR3 nucleotide sequence. In the clone abundance analyses, frequencies were normalized to the 10,000 most abundant clones in each sample. Public T cell clones, which averaged fewer than five per sample, were excluded before analysis. Tumor-enriched and baseline blood-enriched clonotypes were defined by at least a 32-fold difference in abundance between compartments. A beta-binomial differential abundance model was applied to find clonotypes that expanded or contracted between blood time points. The Baroni-Urbani and Buser coefficient was used to measure tumor-blood repertoire similarity, and groups were compared with two-tailed Wilcoxon tests in R. In its TCRdb copy, this immuneACCESS table keeps in-frame sequences only and misses some clones. Where compared with another copy, unresolved V genes explain less than half of these, and the others have no known cause. V, J and clone size reflect that table, while D and trimming were determined from the DNA. Counted in this sample were around 170,000 clones; around 90% of them appeared once. About 11% of the sample is in the top ten clones.

The receptor's source is a woman aged 45-65 years with renal cell carcinoma. The chain couples TRBV6-1 to TRBJ2-5; 9 of the junction bases match TRBD2. The sample consisted of blood, taken from a patient whose treatment included radiotherapy and nephrectomy. The DNA sequence is as follows: TGTGCCAGCAGGGGTAGCGGGGGAAAAAAAGAGACCCAGTACTTC. Its protein product is CASRGSGGKKETQYF.